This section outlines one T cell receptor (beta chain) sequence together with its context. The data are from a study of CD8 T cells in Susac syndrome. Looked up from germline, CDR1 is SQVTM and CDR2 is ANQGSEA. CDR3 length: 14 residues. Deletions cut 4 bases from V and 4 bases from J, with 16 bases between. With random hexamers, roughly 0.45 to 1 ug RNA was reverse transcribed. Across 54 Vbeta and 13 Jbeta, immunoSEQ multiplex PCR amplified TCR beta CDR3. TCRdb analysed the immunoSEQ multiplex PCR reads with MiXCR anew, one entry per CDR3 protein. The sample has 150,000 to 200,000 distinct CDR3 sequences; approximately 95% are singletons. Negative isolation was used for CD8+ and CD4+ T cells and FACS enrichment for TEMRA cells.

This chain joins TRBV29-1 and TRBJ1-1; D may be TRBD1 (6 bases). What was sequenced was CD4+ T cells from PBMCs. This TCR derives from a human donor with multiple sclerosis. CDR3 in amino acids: CSVVSQGKATEAFF. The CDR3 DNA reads TGCAGCGTTGTCAGTCAGGGGAAGGCCACTGAAGCTTTCTTT. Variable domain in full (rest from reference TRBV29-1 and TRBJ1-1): SAVISQKPSRDICQRGTSLTIQCQVDSQVTMMFWYRQQPGQSLTLIATANQGSEATYESGFVIDKFPISRPNLTFSTLTVSNMSPEDSSIYLCSVVSQGKATEAFFGQGTRLTVV.